Shown below are 12 T cell receptor beta chains from a single sample sequenced in a study of vaccination and CD4 T cells after COVID-19. What these receptors recognize is not known. Treatment specified: roughly 11-day PBMC culture with coronavirus spike peptide pools or control peptides (ViraFEST assay). Cultured CD4+ T cell DNA underwent sequencing with the Oncomine TCR Beta short-read assay. TCRdb fed the PCR reads into MiXCR, producing one record per CDR3 protein. Among nearly 15,000 distinct CDR3 sequences, roughly 80% were seen once, and the ten largest hold around 10%. Material: CD4+ T cells from blood, cultured in vitro, obtained after SARS-CoV-2 vaccination. Source of these receptors: a human donor who received a COVID-19 vaccine.

This chain joins TRBV10-1 and TRBJ2-2; D assignment may be TRBD1 or TRBD2 (5 bases each). Germline loops: CDR1 WNHNN, CDR2 SYGVQD (reference sequence). The CDR3 runs 15 residues. The ends were cut back, 0 bases at V and 4 bases at J, with 9 bases in the middle. The CDR3 coding sequence is TGCGCCAGCAGTGAGTCGTCAGGGACCACCGGGGAGCTGTTTTTT. Protein product: CASSESSGTTGELFF.

About this clonotype itself: Compared with germline, one end of the junction differs, possibly owing to a read error. This rearrangement joins TRBV12-3 or TRBV12-4 to TRBJ1-1; possibly TRBD1 for D (6 bases). The CDR3 sequence is 14 residues long. CDR3 sequence: CASSSGRGYTEAFF. CDR3 bases: TGTGCCAGCAGTTCCGGAAGGGGGTATACTGAGGCTTTCTTT.

This clonotype has just one count. The chain couples TRBV5-4 to TRBJ2-5; D is ambiguous. The CDR3 has 15 amino acids. Trimming removed 0 bases at V and 3 bases at J, with 12 bases between. From germline, CDR1 is SGHNT and CDR2 YYREEE (reference sequence). CDR3 in amino acids: CASSLARFEKETQYF. CDR3 nucleotide sequence: TGTGCCAGCAGCTTGGCCCGTTTTGAAAAAGAGACCCAGTACTTC.

In DNA form, the CDR3 reads TGTGCCAGCAGCGTAGGCGACAATCAGCCCCAGCATTTT. Translated, it gives CASSVGDNQPQHF. The chain has TRBV9 and TRBJ1-5; D is unresolved. The germline V gene has CDR1 SGDLS and CDR2 YYNGEE. The CDR3 covers 13 residues. Trimming cost V 0 bases and J 3 bases, with 4 bases left between them. Looking up the rest from reference TRBV9 and TRBJ1-5 gives the full variable domain: DSGVTQTPKHLITATGQRVTLRCSPRSGDLSVYWYQQSLDQGLQFLIQYYNGEERAKGNILERFSAQQFPDLHSELNLSSLELGDSALYFCASSVGDNQPQHFGDGTRLSIL.

V is TRBV27 and J is TRBJ1-1; weak D call: TRBD1 (6 bases). The CDR3 runs to 17 residues. CDR1 MNHEY and CDR2 SMNVEV come from the germline V gene (reference sequence). V was pared by 7 bases and J by 0 bases, with 21 bases between. CDR3 coding DNA: TGTGCCAGCACCACCGCGAGGGGGAGGGGCATGAACACTGAAGCTTTCTTT. This translates into CASTTARGRGMNTEAFF.

As for this clonotype: An end of the junction does not agree with germline; a read error may underlie this. The V call is TRBV28, the J call TRBJ2-1; 7 bases map to TRBD2. Germline assignment: CDR1 MDHEN and CDR2 SYDVKM. This CDR3 contains 11 residues. The CDR3: CASSFGLGLGF. The CDR3 nucleotides are TGTGCCAGCAGTTTCGGACTAGGGCTCGGTTTC. Complete variable domain (other parts from reference TRBV28 and TRBJ2-1): DVKVTQSSRYLVKRTGEKVFLECVQDMDHENMFWYRQDPGLGLRLIYFSYDVKMKEKGDIPEGYSVSREKKERFSLILESASTNQTSMYLCASSFGLGLGFGPGTRLTVL.

This clonotype was picked up one time. The rearrangement links TRBV20-1 to TRBJ1-2, with TRBD1 matching over 7 bases. J was trimmed by 4 bases and V by 0 bases; bases with no gene match: 5. CDR1 is DFQATT and CDR2 is SNEGSKA in the germline V gene (reference sequence). The CDR3 is 14 residues long. CDR3 sequence reads: CSARDVNRGYGYTF. In DNA form, the CDR3 reads TGCAGTGCTAGAGATGTTAACAGGGGCTATGGCTACACCTTC.

The chain carries TRBV20-1 and TRBJ1-2, with 8 bases fitting TRBD1. The CDR3 sequence is 13 residues long. In germline, CDR1 is DFQATT, CDR2 SNEGSKA (reference sequence). V lost 0 bases, J lost 8 bases, and 5 bases stayed unmatched. The CDR3, as DNA: TGCAGTGCTAGAGATCAGACAGGGGAAGGCTACACCTTC. This codes for CSARDQTGEGYTF.

This clonotype was detected once. The chain is built from TRBV7-2 and TRBJ2-1, with D tentatively TRBD1 (6 bases). The CDR3 runs to 14 residues. In germline, CDR1 is SGHTA, CDR2 FQGNSA. Trimming took 5 bases from V and 6 from J, leaving 14 bases between them. The CDR3 DNA reads TGTGCCAGCAGCCTAAATCACAGGGCCAATGAGCAGTTCTTC. Its protein product is CASSLNHRANEQFF.

The chain is built from TRBV20-1 and TRBJ1-6, with TRBD1 identical over 10 bases. Unmatched junction bases numbered 6, after V lost 1 base and J lost 6 bases. The germline gives CDR1 DFQATT, CDR2 SNEGSKA (reference sequence). The CDR3 is 16 residues long. CDR3 DNA: TGCAGTGCTAGAGTTCGGGACAGGGGCAGTAATTCACCCCTCCACTTT. Protein: CSARVRDRGSNSPLHF.

V is TRBV12-3 or TRBV12-4 and J is TRBJ2-2; 13 positions agree with TRBD2. Germline trimming cut 5 bases from V and 0 bases from J; bases unmatched to any gene: 9. CDR3 length equals 19 residues. In nucleotides, the CDR3 is TGTGCCAGCAGTGCACGGACTAGCGGGGGAGTAGCGAACACCGGGGAGCTGTTTTTT. Translated, it gives CASSARTSGGVANTGELFF.

The V call is TRBV19, the J call TRBJ1-5; D is unresolved. Germline V CDR1 and CDR2: LNHDA, SQIVND (reference sequence). The CDR3 is made up of 14 amino acids. Trimming removed 7 bases from V and 1 base from J, with 11 bases in between. CDR3 in DNA: TGTGCCAGTACCCCGGGGTTGAGCAATCAGCCCCAGCATTTT. Residues: CASTPGLSNQPQHF.